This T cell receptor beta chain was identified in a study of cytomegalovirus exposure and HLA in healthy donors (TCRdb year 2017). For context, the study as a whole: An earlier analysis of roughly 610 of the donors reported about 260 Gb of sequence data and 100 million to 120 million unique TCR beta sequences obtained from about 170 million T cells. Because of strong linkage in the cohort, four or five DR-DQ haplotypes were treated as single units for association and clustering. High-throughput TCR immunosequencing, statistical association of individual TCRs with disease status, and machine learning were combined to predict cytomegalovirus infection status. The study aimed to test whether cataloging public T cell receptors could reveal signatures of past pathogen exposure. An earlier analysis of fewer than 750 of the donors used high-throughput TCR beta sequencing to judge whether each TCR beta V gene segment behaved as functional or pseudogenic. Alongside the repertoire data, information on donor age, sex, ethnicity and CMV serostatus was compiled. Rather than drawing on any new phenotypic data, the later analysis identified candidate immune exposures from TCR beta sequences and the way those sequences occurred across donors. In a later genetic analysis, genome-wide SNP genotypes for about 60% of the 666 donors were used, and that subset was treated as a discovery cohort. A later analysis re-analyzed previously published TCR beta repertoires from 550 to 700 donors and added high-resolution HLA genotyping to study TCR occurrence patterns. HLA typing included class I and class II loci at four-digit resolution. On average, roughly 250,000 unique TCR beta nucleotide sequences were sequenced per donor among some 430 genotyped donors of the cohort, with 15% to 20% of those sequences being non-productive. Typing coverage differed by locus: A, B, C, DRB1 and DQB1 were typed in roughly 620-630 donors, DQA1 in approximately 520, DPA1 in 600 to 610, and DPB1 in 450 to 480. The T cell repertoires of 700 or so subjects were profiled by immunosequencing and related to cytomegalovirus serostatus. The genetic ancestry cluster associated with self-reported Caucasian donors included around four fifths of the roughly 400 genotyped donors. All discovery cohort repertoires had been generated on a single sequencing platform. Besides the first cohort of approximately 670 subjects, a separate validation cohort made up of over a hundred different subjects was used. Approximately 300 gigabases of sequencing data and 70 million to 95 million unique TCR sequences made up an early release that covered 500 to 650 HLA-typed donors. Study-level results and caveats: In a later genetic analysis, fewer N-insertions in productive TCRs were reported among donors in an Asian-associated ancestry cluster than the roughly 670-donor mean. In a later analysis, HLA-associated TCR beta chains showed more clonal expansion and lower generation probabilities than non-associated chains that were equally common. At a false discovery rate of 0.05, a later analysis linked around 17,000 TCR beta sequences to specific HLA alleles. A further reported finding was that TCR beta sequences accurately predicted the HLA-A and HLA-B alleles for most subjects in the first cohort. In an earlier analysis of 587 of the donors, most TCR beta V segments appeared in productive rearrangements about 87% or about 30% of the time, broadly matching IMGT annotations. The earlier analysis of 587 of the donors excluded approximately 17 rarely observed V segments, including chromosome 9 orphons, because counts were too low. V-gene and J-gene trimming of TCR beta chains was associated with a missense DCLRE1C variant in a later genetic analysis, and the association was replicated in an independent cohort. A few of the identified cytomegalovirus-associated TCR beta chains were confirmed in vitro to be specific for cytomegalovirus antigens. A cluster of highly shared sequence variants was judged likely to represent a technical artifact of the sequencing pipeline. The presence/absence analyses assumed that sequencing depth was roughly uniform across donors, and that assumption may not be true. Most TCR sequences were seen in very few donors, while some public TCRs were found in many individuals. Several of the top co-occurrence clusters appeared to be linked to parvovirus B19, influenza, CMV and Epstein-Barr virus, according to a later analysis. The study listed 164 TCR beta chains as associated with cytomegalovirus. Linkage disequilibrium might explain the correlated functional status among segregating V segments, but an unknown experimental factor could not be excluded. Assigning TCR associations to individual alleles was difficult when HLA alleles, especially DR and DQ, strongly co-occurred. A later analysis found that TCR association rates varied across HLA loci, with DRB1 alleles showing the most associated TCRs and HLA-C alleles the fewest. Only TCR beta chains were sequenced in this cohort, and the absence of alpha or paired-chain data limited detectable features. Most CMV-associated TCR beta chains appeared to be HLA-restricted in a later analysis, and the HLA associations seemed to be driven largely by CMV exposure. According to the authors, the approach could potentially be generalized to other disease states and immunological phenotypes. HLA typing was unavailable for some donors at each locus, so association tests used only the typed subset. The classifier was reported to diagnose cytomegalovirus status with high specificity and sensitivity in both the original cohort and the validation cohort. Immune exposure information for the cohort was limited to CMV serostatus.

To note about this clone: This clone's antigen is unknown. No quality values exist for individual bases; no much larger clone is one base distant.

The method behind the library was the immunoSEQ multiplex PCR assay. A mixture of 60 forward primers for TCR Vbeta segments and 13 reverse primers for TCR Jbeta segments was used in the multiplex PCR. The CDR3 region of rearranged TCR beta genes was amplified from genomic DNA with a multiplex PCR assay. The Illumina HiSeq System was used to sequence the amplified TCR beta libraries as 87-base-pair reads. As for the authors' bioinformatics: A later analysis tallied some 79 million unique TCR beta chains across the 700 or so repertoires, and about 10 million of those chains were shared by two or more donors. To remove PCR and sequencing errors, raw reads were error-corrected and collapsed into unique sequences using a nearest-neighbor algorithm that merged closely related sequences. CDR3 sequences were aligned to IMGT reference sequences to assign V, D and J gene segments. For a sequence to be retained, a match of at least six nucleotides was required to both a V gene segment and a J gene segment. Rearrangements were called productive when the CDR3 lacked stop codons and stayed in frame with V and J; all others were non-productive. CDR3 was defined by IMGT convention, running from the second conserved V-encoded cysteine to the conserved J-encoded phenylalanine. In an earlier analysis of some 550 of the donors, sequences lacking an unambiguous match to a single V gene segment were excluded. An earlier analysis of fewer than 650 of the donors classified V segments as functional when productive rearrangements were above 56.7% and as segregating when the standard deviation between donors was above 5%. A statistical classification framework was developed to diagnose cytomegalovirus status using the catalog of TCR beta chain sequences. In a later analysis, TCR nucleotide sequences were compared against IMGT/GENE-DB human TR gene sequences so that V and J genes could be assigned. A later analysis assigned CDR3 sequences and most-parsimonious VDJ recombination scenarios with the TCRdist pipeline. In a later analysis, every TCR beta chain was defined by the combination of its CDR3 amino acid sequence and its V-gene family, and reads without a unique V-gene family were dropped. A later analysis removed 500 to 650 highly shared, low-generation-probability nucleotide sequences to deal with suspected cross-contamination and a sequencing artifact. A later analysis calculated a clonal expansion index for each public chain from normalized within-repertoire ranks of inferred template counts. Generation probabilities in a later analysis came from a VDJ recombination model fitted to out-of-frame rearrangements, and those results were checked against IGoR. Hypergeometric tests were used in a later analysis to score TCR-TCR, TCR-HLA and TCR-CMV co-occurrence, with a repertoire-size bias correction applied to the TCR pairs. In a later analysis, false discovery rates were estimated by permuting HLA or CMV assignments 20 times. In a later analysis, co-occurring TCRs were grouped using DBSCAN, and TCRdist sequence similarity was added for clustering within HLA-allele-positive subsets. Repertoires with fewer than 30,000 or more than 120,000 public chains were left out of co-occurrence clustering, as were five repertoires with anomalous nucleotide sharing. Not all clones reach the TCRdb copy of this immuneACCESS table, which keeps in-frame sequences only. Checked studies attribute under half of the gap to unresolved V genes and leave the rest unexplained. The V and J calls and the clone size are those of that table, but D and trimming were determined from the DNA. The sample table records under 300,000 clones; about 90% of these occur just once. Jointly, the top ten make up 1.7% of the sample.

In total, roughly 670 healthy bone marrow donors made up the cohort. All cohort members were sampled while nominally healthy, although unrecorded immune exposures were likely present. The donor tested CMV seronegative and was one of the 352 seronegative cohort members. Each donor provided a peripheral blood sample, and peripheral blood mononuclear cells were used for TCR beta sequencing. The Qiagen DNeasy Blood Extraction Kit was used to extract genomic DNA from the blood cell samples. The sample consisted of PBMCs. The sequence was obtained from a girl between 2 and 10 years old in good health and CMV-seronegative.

At the DNA level, the sequence is TGTGCCAGCAGTGAATCCGGGACAGACAACACTGAAGCTTTCTTT. This gives the protein CASSESGTDNTEAFF. Recombination joined TRBV25-1 with TRBJ1-1; TRBD1 agrees with 7 junctional bases. Relative to germline, V is missing 1 base and J is missing 2 bases, with 4 bases of the junction outside any gene match. Reading from cysteine to phenylalanine, the CDR3 counts 15 amino acids. Solely the CDR3 DNA is kept, with 45 bases framed from the first base. CDR1 and CDR2, looked up from the germline V gene, are MGHDK and SYGVNS.